The entry below describes one TCR beta chain. Its target is not known. The sample originates from a study of T cells in Graves' hyperthyroidism and ophthalmopathy. Amplification of TCR beta CDR3 regions used RNA as the template. First-round RT-PCR with HTBI primers amplified the TCR CDR3 region. TCRdb reprocessed the multiplex PCR reads via MiXCR and lists one record per CDR3 protein. The profile shows 400,000 to 600,000 distinct CDR3 sequences, about 20% of them singletons. Study-wide results and caveats: Within blood appeared most thyroid clonotypes that had expanded above 0.001.

It was uncontrolled infection, other autoimmune disease, pregnancy or lactation that excluded patients. The source of the PBMCs was less than 12 ml of fresh peripheral blood. V dropped 8 bases and J dropped 6; count of bases not matched to a gene: 10. Germline V gene lookup returns CDR1 SNHLY and CDR2 FYNNEI. The CDR3 runs to 14 residues. Sequences were obtained from blood. This clonotype was sampled from a young man with Graves' hyperthyroidism. The V gene is TRBV2, the J gene TRBJ2-7; 10 bases align to TRBD1. The CDR3 reads CASQPGQGTREQYF. The CDR3 DNA reads TGTGCCAGCCAGCCGGGACAGGGGACCCGCGAGCAGTACTTC.